The T cell receptor beta chain under discussion was sequenced for a study of breast tumors, draining lymph nodes, adjacent tissues. Germline-derived CDR1 and CDR2 are SQVTM and ANQGSEA. V shed 1 base and J shed 0 bases, with 4 bases lying between them. This CDR3 contains 12 residues. Axillary draining lymph nodes of breast cancer patients supplied the node samples. Study conclusions and caveats: Compared with basal-like, luminal-like tumors shared significantly more repertoire with nontumor tissue.

This clonotype was detected ten times or more. Antigen unknown. TCRdb called the multiplex PCR reads again in MiXCR, with one record for every CDR3 protein. The repertoire holds hundreds of thousands of distinct CDR3 sequences, with about a third as singletons. V and J are TRBV29-1 and TRBJ2-7; D unresolved. The sequenced material came from axillary lymph node tissue. The receptor was isolated from a female donor with breast cancer. Some clones in this sample may be carry-over from other donors' samples. The CDR3 DNA reads TGCAGCGTTGAAGCTAGCTCCTACGAGCAGTACTTC. As protein: CSVEASSYEQYF.